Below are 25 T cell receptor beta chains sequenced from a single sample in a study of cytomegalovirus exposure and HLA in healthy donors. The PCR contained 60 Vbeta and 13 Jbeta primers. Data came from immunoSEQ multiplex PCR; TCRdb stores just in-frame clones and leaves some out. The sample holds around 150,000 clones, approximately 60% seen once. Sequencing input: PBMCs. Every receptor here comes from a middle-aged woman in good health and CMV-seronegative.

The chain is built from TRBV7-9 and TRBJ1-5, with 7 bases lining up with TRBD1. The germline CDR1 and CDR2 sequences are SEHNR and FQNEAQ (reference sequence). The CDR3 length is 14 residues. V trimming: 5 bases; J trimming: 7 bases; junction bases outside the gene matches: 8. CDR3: CASSRDRDEQPQHF. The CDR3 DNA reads TGTGCCAGCAGCCGCGACAGGGACGAACAGCCCCAGCATTTT.

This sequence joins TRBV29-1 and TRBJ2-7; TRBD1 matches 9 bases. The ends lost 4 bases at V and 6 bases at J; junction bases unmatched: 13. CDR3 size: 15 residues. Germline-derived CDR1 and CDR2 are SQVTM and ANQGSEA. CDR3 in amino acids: CSVGSFRDRDREQYF. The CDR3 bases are TGCAGCGTTGGCTCTTTCCGGGACAGGGACCGCGAGCAGTACTTC.

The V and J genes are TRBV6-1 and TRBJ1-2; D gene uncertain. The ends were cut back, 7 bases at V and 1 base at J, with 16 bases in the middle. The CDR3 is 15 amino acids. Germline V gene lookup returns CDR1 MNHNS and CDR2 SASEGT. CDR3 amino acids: CASTLKREFNYGYTF. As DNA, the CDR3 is TGTGCCAGCACCTTAAAACGGGAGTTTAACTATGGCTACACCTTC.

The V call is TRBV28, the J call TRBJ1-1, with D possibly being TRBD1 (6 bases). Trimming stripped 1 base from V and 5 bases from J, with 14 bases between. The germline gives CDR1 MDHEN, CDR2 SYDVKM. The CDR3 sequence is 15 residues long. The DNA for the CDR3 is TGTGCCAGCAGTTTATCAGGGGCCCAGGAGACTGAAGCTTTCTTT. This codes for CASSLSGAQETEAFF.

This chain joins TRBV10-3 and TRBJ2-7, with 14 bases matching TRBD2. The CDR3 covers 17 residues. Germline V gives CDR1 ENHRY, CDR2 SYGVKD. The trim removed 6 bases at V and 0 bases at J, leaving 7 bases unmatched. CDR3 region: CAIRTGLAGDRSYEQYF. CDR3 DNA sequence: TGTGCCATCAGAACGGGACTAGCGGGGGACCGCTCCTACGAGCAGTACTTC.

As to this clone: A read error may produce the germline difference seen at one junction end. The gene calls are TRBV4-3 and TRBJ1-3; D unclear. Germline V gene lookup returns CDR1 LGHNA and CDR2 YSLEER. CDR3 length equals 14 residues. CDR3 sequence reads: CASSEDPTGNTIYF. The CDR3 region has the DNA TGCGCCAGCAGCGAAGACCCCACTGGAAACACCATATATTTT.

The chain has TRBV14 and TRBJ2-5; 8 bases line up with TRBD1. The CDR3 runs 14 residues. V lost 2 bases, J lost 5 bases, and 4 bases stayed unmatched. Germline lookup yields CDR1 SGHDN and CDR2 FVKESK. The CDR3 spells CASSQRTGRETQYF. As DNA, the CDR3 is TGTGCCAGCAGCCAACGGACAGGGCGGGAGACCCAGTACTTC.

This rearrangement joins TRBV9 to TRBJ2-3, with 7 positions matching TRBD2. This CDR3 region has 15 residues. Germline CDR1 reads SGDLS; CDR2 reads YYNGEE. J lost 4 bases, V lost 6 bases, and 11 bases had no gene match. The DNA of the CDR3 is TGTGCCAGCAAGGGTAGTGCTGGGGGGGCAGATACGCAGTATTTT. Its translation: CASKGSAGGADTQYF.

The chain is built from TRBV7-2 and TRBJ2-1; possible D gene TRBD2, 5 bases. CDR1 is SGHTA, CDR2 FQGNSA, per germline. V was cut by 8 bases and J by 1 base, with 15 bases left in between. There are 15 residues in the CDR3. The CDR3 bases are TGTGCCAGCCGACGGGGAACCCATTCCTACAATGAGCAGTTCTTC. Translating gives CASRRGTHSYNEQFF.

DNA for the CDR3: TGTGCCAGCAGTATAAGGGGTGCTGAAGCTTTCTTT. Translating it yields CASSIRGAEAFF. The chain has TRBV28 and TRBJ1-1; perhaps TRBD1 as D (5 bases). The CDR3 sequence is 12 residues long. V lost 5 bases to trimming and J lost 6 bases, with 10 bases between them. The germline V gene encodes CDR1 MDHEN and CDR2 SYDVKM.

Here the CDR3 reads CASSQDQGRFDEQYF. CDR3 bases: TGCGCCAGCAGCCAAGATCAGGGCCGATTTGACGAGCAGTACTTC. The chain has TRBV4-1 and TRBJ2-7; possibly TRBD1 for D (5 bases). Germline V gene lookup returns CDR1 MGHRA and CDR2 YSYEKL. Trimming removed 0 bases at V and 5 bases at J, with 14 bases between. The CDR3 totals 15 residues.

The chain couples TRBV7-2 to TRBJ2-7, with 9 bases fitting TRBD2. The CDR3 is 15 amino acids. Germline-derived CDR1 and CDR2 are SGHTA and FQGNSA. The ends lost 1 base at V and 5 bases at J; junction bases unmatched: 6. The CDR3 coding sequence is TGTGCCAGCAGCTTAGGCGGGGGGGCAGGGAACGAGCAGTACTTC. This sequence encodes CASSLGGGAGNEQYF.

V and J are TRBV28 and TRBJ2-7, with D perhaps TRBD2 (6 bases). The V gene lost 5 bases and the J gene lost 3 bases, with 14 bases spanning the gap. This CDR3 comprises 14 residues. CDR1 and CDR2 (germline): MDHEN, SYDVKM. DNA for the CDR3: TGTGCCAGCAGTGGGGGGAATGGGATCTACGAGCAGTACTTC. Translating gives CASSGGNGIYEQYF.

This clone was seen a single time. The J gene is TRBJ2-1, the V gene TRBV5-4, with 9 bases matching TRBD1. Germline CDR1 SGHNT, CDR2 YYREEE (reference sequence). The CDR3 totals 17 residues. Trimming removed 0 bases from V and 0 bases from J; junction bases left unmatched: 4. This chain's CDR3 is CASSLGTGVHSYNEQFF. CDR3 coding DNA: TGTGCCAGCAGCTTGGGGACAGGGGTCCACTCCTACAATGAGCAGTTCTTC.

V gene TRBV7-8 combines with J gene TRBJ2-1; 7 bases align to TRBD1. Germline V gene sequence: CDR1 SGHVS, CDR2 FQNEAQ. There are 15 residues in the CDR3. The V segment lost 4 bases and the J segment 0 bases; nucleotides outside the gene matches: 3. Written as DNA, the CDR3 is TGTGCCAGCAGCTCGGGACAGAGCTCCTACAATGAGCAGTTCTTC. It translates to CASSSGQSSYNEQFF.

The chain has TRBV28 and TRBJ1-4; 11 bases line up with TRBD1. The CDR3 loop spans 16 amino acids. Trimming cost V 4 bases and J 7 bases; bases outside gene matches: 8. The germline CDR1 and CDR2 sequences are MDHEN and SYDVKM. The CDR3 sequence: CASSSPSGTGGEKLFF. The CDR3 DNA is TGTGCCAGCAGTTCCCCCTCCGGGACAGGGGGTGAAAAACTGTTTTTT.

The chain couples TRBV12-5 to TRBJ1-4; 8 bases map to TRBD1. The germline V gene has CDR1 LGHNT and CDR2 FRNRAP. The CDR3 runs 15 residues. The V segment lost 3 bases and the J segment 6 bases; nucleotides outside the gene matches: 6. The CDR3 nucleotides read TGTGCTAGTGGTTTAGGTACAGGGGGTGATGAAAAACTGTTTTTT. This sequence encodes CASGLGTGGDEKLFF.

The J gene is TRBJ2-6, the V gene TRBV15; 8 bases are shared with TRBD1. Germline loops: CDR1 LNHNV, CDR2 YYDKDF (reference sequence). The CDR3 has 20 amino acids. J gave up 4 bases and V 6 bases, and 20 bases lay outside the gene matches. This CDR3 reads CATRHGQGGKGWRGANVLTF. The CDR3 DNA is TGTGCCACCAGACACGGACAGGGTGGAAAGGGTTGGCGGGGGGCCAACGTCCTGACTTTC.

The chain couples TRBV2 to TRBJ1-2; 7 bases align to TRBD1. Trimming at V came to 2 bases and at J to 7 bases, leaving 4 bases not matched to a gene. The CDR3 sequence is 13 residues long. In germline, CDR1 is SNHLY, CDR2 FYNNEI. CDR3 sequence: CASSERGRGGYTF. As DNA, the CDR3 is TGTGCCAGCAGTGAAAGGGGGCGCGGTGGCTACACCTTC.

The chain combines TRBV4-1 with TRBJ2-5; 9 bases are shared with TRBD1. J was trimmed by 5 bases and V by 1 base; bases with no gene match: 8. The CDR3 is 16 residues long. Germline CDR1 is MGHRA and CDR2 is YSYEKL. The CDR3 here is CASSQGRTGGSETQYF. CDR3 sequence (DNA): TGCGCCAGCAGCCAAGGACGTACAGGGGGCTCTGAGACCCAGTACTTC.

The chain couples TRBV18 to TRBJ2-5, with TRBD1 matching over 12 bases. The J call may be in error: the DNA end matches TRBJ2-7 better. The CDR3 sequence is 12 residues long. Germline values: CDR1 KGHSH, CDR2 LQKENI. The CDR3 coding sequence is TGTGCCAGCGGGACAGGGGGCAACGAGCAGTACTTC. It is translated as CASGTGGNEQYF.

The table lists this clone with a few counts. CDR3 protein: CASSQDENRGPIEAFF. The DNA for the CDR3 is TGCGCCAGCAGCCAAGACGAAAACAGGGGGCCGATTGAAGCTTTCTTT. This chain links TRBV4-1 with TRBJ1-1; 9 positions agree with TRBD1. This CDR3 has 16 amino acids. Per the germline V gene, CDR1 is MGHRA and CDR2 is YSYEKL. The V gene end was trimmed by 0 bases and the J gene end by 7 bases; junction bases not matched to a gene: 9.

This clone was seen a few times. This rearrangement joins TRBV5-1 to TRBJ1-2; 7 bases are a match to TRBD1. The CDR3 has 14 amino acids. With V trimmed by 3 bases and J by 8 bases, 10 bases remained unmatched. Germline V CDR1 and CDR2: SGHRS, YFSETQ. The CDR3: CASSSRQGKGGYTF. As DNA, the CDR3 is TGCGCCAGCAGCTCCCGACAGGGCAAAGGAGGCTACACCTTC.

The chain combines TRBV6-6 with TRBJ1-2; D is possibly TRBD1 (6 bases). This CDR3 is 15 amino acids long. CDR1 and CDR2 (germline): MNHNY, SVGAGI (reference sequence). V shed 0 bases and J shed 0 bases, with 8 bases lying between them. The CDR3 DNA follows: TGTGCCAGCAGTTACTCTGGGACAACTAACTATGGCTACACCTTC. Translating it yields CASSYSGTTNYGYTF.

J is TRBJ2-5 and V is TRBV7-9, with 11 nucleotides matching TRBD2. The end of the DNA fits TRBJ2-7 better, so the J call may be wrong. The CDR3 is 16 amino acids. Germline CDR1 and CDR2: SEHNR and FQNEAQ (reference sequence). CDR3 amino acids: CASSSSGTSGTYEQYF. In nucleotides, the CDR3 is TGTGCCAGCAGCTCGTCCGGGACTAGCGGAACCTACGAGCAGTACTTC.